These T cell receptor beta chains were read from a single sample in a study of CXCR3-negative and CXCR3-positive naive CD8 T cells. TCRdb reanalyzed the 5' RACE reads, giving one entry per CDR3 protein sequence and no DNA. This table lists some 130,000 distinct CDR3 sequences. Sequenced: naive CXCR3+ CD8+ T cells from blood. The receptors here all came from a human donor in good health. Some clones in this sample may be carry-over from other donors' samples. Each CDR3 is given with its conserved first and last residue.

j_call: TRBJ1-1; v_call: TRBV5-1; cdr3_aa: CASSFTETGWSTEAFF
j_call: TRBJ2-1; v_call: TRBV6-2/TRBV6-3; cdr3_aa: CASSSQGASYNEQFF
j_call: TRBJ2-5; v_call: TRBV6-6; cdr3_aa: CASKKLDLLETQYF
j_call: TRBJ2-7; v_call: TRBV5-6; cdr3_aa: CASTSPSSGRYEQYF
j_call: TRBJ2-7; v_call: TRBV9; cdr3_aa: CASSGTPGQGTYEQYF
j_call: TRBJ1-2; v_call: TRBV4-1; cdr3_aa: CASSQDHVRDGYTF
j_call: TRBJ1-2; v_call: TRBV5-6; cdr3_aa: CASSWTTGTHGYTF
j_call: TRBJ2-7; v_call: TRBV4-3; cdr3_aa: CASSRNRDSPLDF
j_call: TRBJ2-7; v_call: TRBV7-9; cdr3_aa: CASSTREGSNYEQYF
j_call: TRBJ2-6; v_call: TRBV4-3; cdr3_aa: CASSQAVSGANVLTF
j_call: TRBJ2-1; v_call: TRBV4-1; cdr3_aa: CASSQLAGGSYNEQFF
j_call: TRBJ2-7; v_call: TRBV28; cdr3_aa: CASSFLGQPYEQYF
j_call: TRBJ2-2; v_call: TRBV7-9; cdr3_aa: CASTPEFLTGELFF
j_call: TRBJ2-1; v_call: TRBV29-1; cdr3_aa: CSVCPRDYNEQFF
j_call: TRBJ2-7; v_call: TRBV28; cdr3_aa: CASSLPTSENSYEQYF
j_call: TRBJ2-7; v_call: TRBV28; cdr3_aa: CASSLIRVAPSYEQYF
j_call: TRBJ2-1; v_call: TRBV7-3; cdr3_aa: CASSPRLGTMDEQFF
j_call: TRBJ2-3; v_call: TRBV24-1; cdr3_aa: CATSDLEGGPDTQYF
j_call: TRBJ1-2; v_call: TRBV25-1; cdr3_aa: CASTGWGDYGYTF
j_call: TRBJ2-2; v_call: TRBV7-6; cdr3_aa: CASSSGTDGELFF
j_call: TRBJ1-2; v_call: TRBV28; cdr3_aa: CASSPLIIAGGKNPTRGYTF
j_call: TRBJ1-1; v_call: TRBV12-3/TRBV12-4; cdr3_aa: CASLLQGAYTEAFF
j_call: TRBJ2-5; v_call: TRBV28; cdr3_aa: CASSLVGQETQYF
j_call: TRBJ2-5; v_call: TRBV7-9; cdr3_aa: CASSLGQGQGTQYF
j_call: TRBJ2-1; v_call: TRBV4-2; cdr3_aa: CASSQRDRGDEQFF